The rows below give T cell receptor beta chains drawn from one sample of a study of OX40 agonist ivuxolimab in advanced cancers. Measured with immunoSEQ multiplex PCR; TCRdb has only the in-frame clones, and not every one. This sample yields approximately 91,000 clones, of which roughly 91% are seen a single time; about 0.29% belongs to the top ten. The sample was CD4+ or CD8+ T cells sorted from blood, taken in a trial of the OX40 agonist ivuxolimab. The receptors were sampled from an adult with an advanced solid tumor such as melanoma, head and neck, liver or kidney cancer. Each CDR3 is given with its conserved first and last residue. The order of the fields is CDR3 DNA, CDR3 protein, J gene, D gene, clone size, V gene. A D gene is named only where the DNA matches it firmly. Rows may omit the clone size; those that give it use once, few, many or a size class.

CDR3 DNA: TGTGCCAGCTCACCACCAACGTTAGAGACCCAGTACTTC; CDR3 protein: CASSPPTLETQYF; J gene: TRBJ2-5; D gene: -; clone size: -; V gene: TRBV18
CDR3 DNA: TGTGCCATCAGTGGGGACAGGGGGCCGAACTATGGCTACACCTTC; CDR3 protein: CAISGDRGPNYGYTF; J gene: TRBJ1-2; D gene: TRBD1; clone size: -; V gene: TRBV10-3
CDR3 DNA: TGTGCCAGTAGTATTGCAGGGGGCGGGAGCTATGGCTACACCTTC; CDR3 protein: CASSIAGGGSYGYTF; J gene: TRBJ1-2; D gene: TRBD1; clone size: -; V gene: TRBV19
CDR3 DNA: TGTGCCAGTAGCAGGATTAGAGGAGAGCAGTACTTC; CDR3 protein: CASSRIRGEQYF; J gene: TRBJ2-7; D gene: -; clone size: -; V gene: TRBV19
CDR3 DNA: TGCAGCGTACGGGGGGACAGGGAGACCTACGAGCAGTACTTC; CDR3 protein: CSVRGDRETYEQYF; J gene: TRBJ2-7; D gene: TRBD1; clone size: -; V gene: TRBV29-1
CDR3 DNA: TGTGCTAGTGGTTTGTTCCGGACTAGCGGGGGGGAGACCCAGTACTTC; CDR3 protein: CASGLFRTSGGETQYF; J gene: TRBJ2-5; D gene: TRBD2; clone size: -; V gene: TRBV12-5
CDR3 DNA: TGTGCCAGCAGTGAAAGGGGTTCTGGAAACACCATATATTTT; CDR3 protein: CASSERGSGNTIYF; J gene: TRBJ1-3; D gene: -; clone size: -; V gene: TRBV6-1
CDR3 DNA: TGCGCCAGCAGTGATGTGGACAGCACCGGCACAGATACGCAGTATTTT; CDR3 protein: CASSDVDSTGTDTQYF; J gene: TRBJ2-3; D gene: -; clone size: -; V gene: TRBV10-2
CDR3 DNA: TGTGCCAGCAGACCCGGGACAGGGGAAAGGGCTGAAGCTTTCTTT; CDR3 protein: CASRPGTGERAEAFF; J gene: TRBJ1-1; D gene: TRBD1; clone size: -; V gene: TRBV25-1
CDR3 DNA: TGTGCCAGCAGTGAATGGTTGGGGAAGGCCTATGGCTACACCTTC; CDR3 protein: CASSEWLGKAYGYTF; J gene: TRBJ1-2; D gene: -; clone size: -; V gene: TRBV25-1
CDR3 DNA: TGTGCCAGCAGCCAATCAACACCAACAAATTCACCCCTCCACTTT; CDR3 protein: CASSQSTPTNSPLHF; J gene: TRBJ1-6; D gene: -; clone size: once; V gene: TRBV16
CDR3 DNA: TGTGCCAGTAGTACCCTAGGGACAGGGGTTGGCTCTGGGGCCAACGTCCTGACTTTC; CDR3 protein: CASSTLGTGVGSGANVLTF; J gene: TRBJ2-6; D gene: TRBD1; clone size: -; V gene: TRBV19
CDR3 DNA: TGTGCCAGCAGGAGTGGGCAGGTCAATCAGCCCCAGCATTTT; CDR3 protein: CASRSGQVNQPQHF; J gene: TRBJ1-5; D gene: -; clone size: -; V gene: TRBV6-5
CDR3 DNA: TGTGCCAGCAGTCCTTCGCGGGCCACAGATACGCAGTATTTT; CDR3 protein: CASSPSRATDTQYF; J gene: TRBJ2-3; D gene: -; clone size: -; V gene: TRBV6-6
CDR3 DNA: TGTGCCAGCAGCCCTTCCGGGGCAGAGAGGACCGGGGAGCTGTTTTTT; CDR3 protein: CASSPSGAERTGELFF; J gene: TRBJ2-2; D gene: -; clone size: once; V gene: TRBV5-4
CDR3 DNA: TGTGCCAGTAGTAACAGGGCTGAGGGCTACACCTTC; CDR3 protein: CASSNRAEGYTF; J gene: TRBJ1-2; D gene: -; clone size: once; V gene: TRBV19
CDR3 DNA: TGCGCCAGCAGCGGGGGGACACCGAACACTGAAGCTTTCTTT; CDR3 protein: CASSGGTPNTEAFF; J gene: TRBJ1-1; D gene: -; clone size: -; V gene: TRBV5-1
CDR3 DNA: TGCGCCAGCAGCCAACAGGGGGCCTGGGAAAAACTGTTTTTT; CDR3 protein: CASSQQGAWEKLFF; J gene: TRBJ1-4; D gene: TRBD1; clone size: -; V gene: TRBV4-1
CDR3 DNA: TGTGCCAGCTCGTACAACAGGGGAATAGGATATGGCTACACCTTC; CDR3 protein: CASSYNRGIGYGYTF; J gene: TRBJ1-2; D gene: TRBD1; clone size: -; V gene: TRBV18
CDR3 DNA: TGCGCCAGCAGCCGCGACAACTACGAGCAGTACTTC; CDR3 protein: CASSRDNYEQYF; J gene: TRBJ2-7; D gene: -; clone size: -; V gene: TRBV5-1
CDR3 DNA: TGCGCCACCGCGGGCGGGGCGTCGTCTAGCACAGATACGCAGTATTTT; CDR3 protein: CATAGGASSSTDTQYF; J gene: TRBJ2-3; D gene: -; clone size: -; V gene: TRBV5-1
CDR3 DNA: TGTGCCAGCAGCTCGGAGGGGGGGGTTGAGAATGAGCAGTTCTTC; CDR3 protein: CASSSEGGVENEQFF; J gene: TRBJ2-1; D gene: -; clone size: -; V gene: TRBV11-2
CDR3 DNA: TGTGCCAGCAGCCAGACAGGGAGGGGAGGCTACACCTTC; CDR3 protein: CASSQTGRGGYTF; J gene: TRBJ1-2; D gene: TRBD1; clone size: -; V gene: TRBV5-4
CDR3 DNA: TGTGCCAGCAGTTCCACCGGGGCCTACGAGCAGTACTTC; CDR3 protein: CASSSTGAYEQYF; J gene: TRBJ2-7; D gene: -; clone size: -; V gene: TRBV6-5
CDR3 DNA: TGTGCCAGCAGTCCCGGACAGGGCGGAGAGCAGTACTTC; CDR3 protein: CASSPGQGGEQYF; J gene: TRBJ2-7; D gene: TRBD1; clone size: -; V gene: TRBV2
CDR3 DNA: TGTGCCAGCACCGGTAGGGGAAGCACCGGGGAGCTGTTTTTT; CDR3 protein: CASTGRGSTGELFF; J gene: TRBJ2-2; D gene: -; clone size: few; V gene: TRBV2
CDR3 DNA: TGTGCCAGTAGTATACCGACTGGAAACACCATATATTTT; CDR3 protein: CASSIPTGNTIYF; J gene: TRBJ1-3; D gene: -; clone size: -; V gene: TRBV19